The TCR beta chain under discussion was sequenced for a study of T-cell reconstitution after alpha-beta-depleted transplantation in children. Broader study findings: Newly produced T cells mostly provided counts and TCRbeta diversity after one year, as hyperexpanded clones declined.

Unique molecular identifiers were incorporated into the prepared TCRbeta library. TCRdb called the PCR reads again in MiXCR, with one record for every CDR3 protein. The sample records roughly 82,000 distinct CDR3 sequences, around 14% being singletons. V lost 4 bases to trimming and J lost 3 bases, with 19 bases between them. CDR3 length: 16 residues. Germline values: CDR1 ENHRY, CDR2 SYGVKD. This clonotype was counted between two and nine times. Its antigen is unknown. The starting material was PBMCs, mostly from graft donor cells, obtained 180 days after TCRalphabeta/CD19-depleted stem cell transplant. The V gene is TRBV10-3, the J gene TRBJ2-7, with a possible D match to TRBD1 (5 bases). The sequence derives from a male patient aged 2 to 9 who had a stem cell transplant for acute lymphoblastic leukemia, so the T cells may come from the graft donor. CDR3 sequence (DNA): TGTGCCATCAGTGCTTGGACCTTGACAGACGGCTACGAGCAGTACTTC. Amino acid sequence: CAISAWTLTDGYEQYF.